This record covers a single T cell receptor beta chain. No antigen is known for it. This specimen comes from a study of blood T cells in healthy people across ages. Study-wide points: As age increased, TCR beta diversity per million T cells fell in a roughly linear fashion.

Germline V lookup: CDR1 SGHRS, CDR2 YFSETQ. The CDR3 is 14 amino acids. Trimming removed 3 bases from V and 4 bases from J; junction bases left unmatched: 3. Next came a second PCR, run for about 7 to 12 cycles, which used a sample-barcoded 5' primer along with a J-beta primer mix. Each TCR beta cDNA got a 12-nucleotide random molecular identifier. TCRdb re-called the 5' RACE reads through MiXCR, storing one row per CDR3 protein. Among over 950,000 distinct CDR3 sequences listed, about 51% were seen once. The chain joins TRBV5-1 to TRBJ2-2, with 7 bases matching TRBD1. This receptor was identified in a woman aged 60-75 years in good health. The sample comprised blood. The CDR3 coding sequence is TGCGCCAGCAGCTGGGGGACAGCCACCGGGGAGCTGTTTTTT. Translation: CASSWGTATGELFF.